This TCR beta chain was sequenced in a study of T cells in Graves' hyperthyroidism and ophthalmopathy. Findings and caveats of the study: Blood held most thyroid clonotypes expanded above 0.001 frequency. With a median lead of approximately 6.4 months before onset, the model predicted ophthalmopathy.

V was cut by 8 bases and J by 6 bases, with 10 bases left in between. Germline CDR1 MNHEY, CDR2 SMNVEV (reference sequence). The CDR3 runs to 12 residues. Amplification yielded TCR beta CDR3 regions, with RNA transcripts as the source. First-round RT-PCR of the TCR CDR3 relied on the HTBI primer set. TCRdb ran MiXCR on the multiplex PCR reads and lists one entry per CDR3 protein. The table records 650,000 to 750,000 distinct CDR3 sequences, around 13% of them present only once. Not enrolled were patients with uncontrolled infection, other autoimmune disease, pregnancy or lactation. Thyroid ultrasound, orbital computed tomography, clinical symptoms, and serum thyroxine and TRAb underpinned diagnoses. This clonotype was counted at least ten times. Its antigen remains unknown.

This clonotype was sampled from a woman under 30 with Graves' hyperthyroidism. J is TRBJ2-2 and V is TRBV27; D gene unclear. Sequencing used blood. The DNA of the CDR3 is TGTGCCAGCTCCCTTAACGCCGGGGAGCTGTTTTTT. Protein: CASSLNAGELFF.